This T cell receptor (beta chain) was recorded in a study of CD8 T cells in Susac syndrome. Study-level information: Among the Susac syndrome patients sequenced, 5 or 6 had active disease and under 10 were in remission. General study findings and limits: Peak Susac CD8+ clonal expansion was seen in TEMRA cells and active patients. As the study acknowledged, the number of individuals in its TCR sequencing and HLA analysis was relatively small.

Trimming took 5 bases from V and 3 from J; bases not matched to a gene: 9. Germline V gene lookup returns CDR1 PRHDT and CDR2 FYEKMQ (reference sequence). CDR3 length: 15 residues. Random hexamers served to reverse transcribe roughly 0.45 to 1 ug RNA. One entry per CDR3 protein, called by TCRdb with MiXCR from the immunoSEQ multiplex PCR reads. The sample records 70,000 to 100,000 distinct CDR3 sequences, approximately 96% being singletons. As for this clonotype: Its specificity is unknown.

The source is a human donor with Susac syndrome. The sequenced sample consisted of CD8+ T cells from PBMCs. The chain combines TRBV13 with TRBJ1-1, with 7 nucleotides matching TRBD1. The chain's CDR3 is CASSPRQGKDTEAFF. The DNA of the CDR3 is TGTGCCAGCAGCCCCCGACAGGGTAAGGACACTGAAGCTTTCTTT.